This T cell receptor beta chain stems from a study of Ad26.COV2.S vaccination and SARS-CoV-2 variants. Study-wide findings and caveats: The authors reported substantial breadth in spike-specific CD8+ and CD4+ T cell responses after vaccination.

Using immunoSEQ multiplex PCR, the repertoire was profiled, and TCRdb retains in-frame clones only, with some absent. The table has 43,000 or so clones, 65% to 90% seen once. Regarding this clone: Its specificity is unknown.

There are 12 residues in the CDR3. Germline lookup yields CDR1 GTSNPN and CDR2 SVGIG (reference sequence). V dropped 3 bases and J dropped 4 bases, with 9 bases sitting between them. Sample: peripheral blood, taken after recovery from COVID-19. This clonotype was obtained from a human donor who had recovered from COVID-19. This sequence joins TRBV30 and TRBJ1-2; D is possibly TRBD1 (5 bases). Here the CDR3 reads CAWRKGLYGYTF. The DNA for the CDR3 is TGTGCCTGGAGGAAGGGGCTCTATGGCTACACCTTC.